A single T cell receptor (beta chain) is shown here with its context. What it binds is unknown. This sample is drawn from a study of regulatory T cells in long-lasting Graves disease. The study's findings and limits: Favored usage of TRBV28, TRBJ1-2 and TRBJ2-5 was recorded in persistent disease.

From germline, CDR1 is KGHSH and CDR2 LQKENI. The CDR3 covers 17 residues. V dropped 3 bases and J dropped 2 bases, with 20 bases sitting between them. The authors built TCR beta libraries using iRepertoire HTBI primers and Arm-PCR of CDR3 regions. TCRdb re-derived calls from the multiplex PCR reads in MiXCR, one entry per CDR3 protein. The table records 680,000 or so distinct CDR3 sequences, roughly 15% of them present only once. Time point reported: newly diagnosed GD, antithyroid drugs for less than 3 months. Researchers made the TCR library from RNA that was extracted from PBMCs. The source of the patients was an endocrinology department in Xi'an, China. The same sample was also used in a study of T cells in Graves' hyperthyroidism and ophthalmopathy. From that paper: An initial round of RT-PCR targeting the TCR CDR3 relied on the HTBI primer set.

Specimen: peripheral blood mononuclear cells (PBMCs), collected at new diagnosis, from a patient treated with antithyroid drugs. The V and J genes are TRBV18 and TRBJ2-7; TRBD1 or TRBD2 may be the D gene (5 bases each). The sequence came from a woman aged 25 to 39 with Graves disease. The CDR3 region is CASSPQRVGQGAYEQYF. In nucleotides, the CDR3 is TGTGCCAGCTCACCGCAGAGGGTGGGCCAGGGTGCCTACGAGCAGTACTTC.